The source of this T cell receptor (beta chain) is a study of blood T cell repertoires in COVID-19. The wider study: The origin of the acute and convalescent COVID-19 samples was the United States, Italy and Spain. The analysed material was cDNA or gDNA that came from T cells, B-cell-depleted T cells, or PBMCs.

Under the authors' procedure: Amplification with reference gene primers provided the estimates of nucleated cell counts. Profiled with immunoSEQ multiplex PCR; TCRdb holds only in-frame clones, not every one. V and J calls and clone size are as listed in that table; D and trimming were resolved from the DNA. The sample consists of around 230,000 clones, around 83% of them appearing once. Trimming left V 7 bases short and J 2 bases short, with 11 bases between. The V gene's germline CDR1 is SQVTM and CDR2 ANQGSEA. The CDR3 covers 12 residues. This clonotype was sampled from a woman aged 80 or over with acute or convalescent COVID-19. Sequenced: peripheral blood. V is TRBV29-1 and J is TRBJ2-5, with D possibly TRBD1 on 6 matching bases. The CDR3 loop reads CSGSGVQETQYF. The DNA for the CDR3 is TGCAGCGGTTCAGGGGTTCAAGAGACCCAGTACTTC.